The 32 T cell receptor beta chains in this list originate from one sample, sequenced in a study of blood T cell repertoires in COVID-19. Assay: immunoSEQ multiplex PCR; the TCRdb copy retains only in-frame clones and omits some. The sample carries some 450,000 clones, 80% to 90% recorded once. The sequenced sample consisted of peripheral blood. The receptors stem from a man aged 18 to 35 with COVID-19, enrolled during active disease.

This sequence joins TRBV28 and TRBJ1-4; 9 nucleotides align to TRBD1. This CDR3 is 17 amino acids long. Germline V lookup: CDR1 MDHEN, CDR2 SYDVKM. Losses at the gene ends were 0 bases for V and 8 bases for J; bases not matched to a gene: 10. The CDR3 DNA reads TGTGCCAGCAGTTTATGGGGTCGGGACAGGGCGGGCGAAAAACTGTTTTTT. It yields the protein CASSLWGRDRAGEKLFF.

There are a few counts of this clone. Other DNA sequences within the sample encode an identical CDR3. The V gene is TRBV9, the J gene TRBJ1-2; D gene unclear. The germline V and J ends were trimmed by 0 bases and 0 bases, with 3 bases remaining between them. The germline gives CDR1 SGDLS, CDR2 YYNGEE. The CDR3 has 13 amino acids. DNA of the CDR3: TGTGCCAGCAGCGTAGACACTAACTATGGCTACACCTTC. This codes for CASSVDTNYGYTF.

CDR3 sequence (DNA): TGCGCCACCAAGGGGGCCGCGGGAGATACGCAGTATTTT. Translating it yields CATKGAAGDTQYF. J is TRBJ2-3 and V is TRBV10-2, with 7 bases fitting TRBD1. The germline V gene has CDR1 WSHSY and CDR2 SAAADI. The V gene end was trimmed by 10 bases and the J gene end by 5 bases; junction bases not matched to a gene: 9. The CDR3 is 13 amino acids.

The rearrangement links TRBV3-1 (or the pseudogene TRBV3-2) to TRBJ2-3; 7 positions agree with TRBD2. V shed 1 base and J 0 bases; nucleotides not matched to a gene: 7. CDR1 is LGHDT, CDR2 YNNKEL, per germline (reference sequence). This CDR3 contains 17 residues. This CDR3 reads CASSQAISSGSTDTQYF. The CDR3 bases are TGTGCCAGCAGCCAAGCGATATCTAGCGGTAGCACAGATACGCAGTATTTT.

The genes are TRBV7-2 and TRBJ1-3, with D perhaps matching TRBD1 (5 bases). Germline CDR1 reads SGHTA; CDR2 reads FQGNSA. V lost 3 bases to trimming and J lost 4 bases, with 19 bases between them. The CDR3 contains 17 residues. The CDR3 loop is CASSLRDGNTGGNTIYF. Here the CDR3 DNA reads TGTGCCAGCAGCTTGCGGGACGGCAATACGGGGGGAAACACCATATATTTT.

This clone was counted once. The chain combines TRBV25-1 with TRBJ2-1; 9 bases fit TRBD2. Germline V CDR1 and CDR2: MGHDK, SYGVNS. The V gene end was trimmed by 2 bases and the J gene end by 4 bases; junction bases not matched to a gene: 6. CDR3 length: 16 amino acids. The CDR3 sequence is CASSEISSGIYNEQFF. The CDR3 DNA follows: TGTGCCAGCAGTGAAATCTCTAGCGGGATTTACAATGAGCAGTTCTTC.

This rearrangement joins TRBV19 to TRBJ1-2; 9 bases agree with TRBD1. CDR1 LNHDA and CDR2 SQIVND come from the germline V gene (reference sequence). The CDR3 loop spans 15 amino acids. Trimming removed 5 bases from V and 5 bases from J; junction bases left unmatched: 9. In DNA form, the CDR3 reads TGTGCCAGTAGTTCCAACAGGGGGCATCTATATGGCTACACCTTC. It translates to CASSSNRGHLYGYTF.

This chain joins TRBV15 and TRBJ2-1, with TRBD1 matching 7 bases. The CDR3 is 16 amino acids. Losses at the gene ends were 4 bases for V and 2 bases for J; bases not matched to a gene: 8. Germline lookup yields CDR1 LNHNV and CDR2 YYDKDF (reference sequence). The CDR3 nucleotides read TGTGCCACCAGCATAGGGGACAGAATGGCCTACAATGAGCAGTTCTTC. Translated, it gives CATSIGDRMAYNEQFF.

The V gene is TRBV5-8, the J gene TRBJ1-3, with D maybe TRBD1 (5 bases). The CDR3 spans 15 residues. V was cut by 1 base and J by 0 bases, with 8 bases left in between. Germline CDR1 SGHTS, CDR2 YDEGEE. The CDR3 DNA follows: TGTGCCAGCAGCTTGCTGACAGTCTCTGGAAACACCATATATTTT. Its protein is CASSLLTVSGNTIYF.

The chain joins TRBV18 to TRBJ2-3; tentative D call: TRBD2 (5 bases). Trimming removed 4 bases from V and 2 bases from J, with 13 bases in between. Germline V gives CDR1 KGHSH, CDR2 LQKENI. The CDR3 sequence is 15 residues long. The CDR3 protein is CASSRERRTTDTQYF. The DNA of the CDR3 is TGTGCCAGCTCACGGGAGCGGCGAACCACAGATACGCAGTATTTT.

V and J are TRBV7-9 and TRBJ1-3; D remains unclear. Trimming cost V 11 bases and J 2 bases, with 13 bases left between them. This CDR3 is built from 13 residues. The germline V gene has CDR1 SEHNR and CDR2 FQNEAQ (reference sequence). The CDR3 DNA follows: TGTGCCGCCCGACGCGGGACTGGAAACACCATATATTTT. Translated: CAARRGTGNTIYF.

This chain links TRBV3-1 (or the pseudogene TRBV3-2) with TRBJ2-5, with D maybe TRBD2 (6 bases). Trimming pared 1 base from V and 5 bases from J, leaving 8 bases between. Germline V lookup: CDR1 LGHDT, CDR2 YNNKEL (reference sequence). This CDR3 contains 13 residues. The CDR3 DNA sequence: TGTGCCAGCAGCCAAGTCGGGGGTGAGACCCAGTACTTC. This gives the protein CASSQVGGETQYF.

CDR3: CASTSAGPYTNTGELFF. The CDR3 coding sequence is TGTGCCAGCACCTCGGCAGGGCCATATACGAACACCGGGGAGCTGTTTTTT. The rearrangement joins TRBV5-6 to TRBJ2-2; possibly TRBD1 for D (5 bases). The CDR3 has 17 amino acids. Looked up from germline, CDR1 is SGHDT and CDR2 is YYEEEE. The V and J ends lost 6 bases and 0 bases respectively, with 18 bases between them.

The chain couples TRBV10-2 to TRBJ2-5; D gene uncertain. The V end was cut by 6 bases, the J end by 0 bases, with 5 bases between. The length of the CDR3 is 12 residues. Germline lookup yields CDR1 WSHSY and CDR2 SAAADI. The CDR3 coding sequence is TGCGCCAGCAGCCCTAACCAAGAGACCCAGTACTTC. Amino acid sequence: CASSPNQETQYF.

This chain connects TRBV7-6 to TRBJ1-5; D may be TRBD1 (5 bases). The V gene lost 3 bases and the J gene lost 0 bases, with 9 bases spanning the gap. CDR3 length equals 15 residues. Germline loops: CDR1 SGHVS, CDR2 FNYEAQ. CDR3 nucleotides: TGTGCCAGCAGCTTGTTGGGGGGTAGCAATCAGCCCCAGCATTTT. It codes for CASSLLGGSNQPQHF.

The V and J genes are TRBV4-1 and TRBJ2-3, with TRBD2 matching over 11 bases. Germline V gives CDR1 MGHRA, CDR2 YSYEKL. V dropped 4 bases and J dropped 7; count of bases not matched to a gene: 4. CDR3 length: 14 amino acids. CDR3 amino acids: CASSPGTSGYTQYF. The CDR3 nucleotides read TGCGCCAGCAGCCCCGGGACTAGCGGATATACGCAGTATTTT.

This clone was observed once. V gene TRBV11-3 combines with J gene TRBJ1-1; D gene uncertain. The CDR3 is 14 residues long. V lost 0 bases, J lost 1 base, and 6 bases lay in between. Germline CDR1 is SGHNT and CDR2 is YENEEA. The chain's CDR3 is CASSLEVRNTEAFF. DNA for the CDR3: TGTGCCAGCAGCTTAGAAGTGAGGAACACTGAAGCTTTCTTT. Full variable domain (missing parts from reference TRBV11-3 and TRBJ1-1): EAGVVQSPRYKIIEKKQPVAFWCNPISGHNTLYWYLQNLGQGPELLIRYENEEAVDDSQLPKDRFSAERLKGVDSTLKIQPAELGDSAVYLCASSLEVRNTEAFFGQGTRLTVV.

The chain has TRBV12-5 and TRBJ2-1; 7 bases map to TRBD2. Losses at the gene ends were 5 bases for V and 7 bases for J; bases not matched to a gene: 17. Germline CDR1 and CDR2: LGHNT and FRNRAP. This CDR3 comprises 17 residues. The CDR3 loop reads CASGPGDGGGAWNEQFF. Here the CDR3 DNA reads TGTGCTAGTGGTCCTGGGGACGGCGGGGGAGCCTGGAATGAGCAGTTCTTC.

V and J are TRBV2 and TRBJ2-2; 8 bases align to TRBD1. Germline CDR1 and CDR2: SNHLY and FYNNEI. V dropped 5 bases and J dropped 0; count of bases not matched to a gene: 2. The CDR3 covers 15 residues. CDR3 in amino acids: CASSPGQANTGELFF. CDR3 sequence (DNA): TGTGCCAGCAGTCCGGGACAGGCGAACACCGGGGAGCTGTTTTTT. Full variable domain (missing parts from reference TRBV2 and TRBJ2-2): EPEVTQTPSHQVTQMGQEVILRCVPISNHLYFYWYRQILGQKVEFLVSFYNNEISEKSEIFDDQFSVERPDGSNFTLKIRSTKLEDSAMYFCASSPGQANTGELFFGEGSRLTVL.

The gene calls are TRBV21-1 and TRBJ2-2; the table's D call of TRBD1 was not tested on the DNA. TRBV21-1 counts as a pseudogene. The CDR3 sequence is 15 residues long. CDR3: CASSKVPANTGELFF. DNA for the CDR3: TGTGCCAGCAGCAAAGTCCCAGCGAACACCGGGGAGCTGTTTTTT.

This chain joins TRBV6-4 and TRBJ2-7, with D possibly being TRBD1 (6 bases). This CDR3 is 14 amino acids long. CDR1 MRHNA and CDR2 SNTAGT come from the germline V gene. Trimming removed 6 bases from V and 1 base from J, with 13 bases in between. This chain's CDR3 is CASRETGSSYEQYF. The CDR3 DNA follows: TGTGCCAGCAGGGAGACAGGATCGTCCTACGAGCAGTACTTC.

The chain uses TRBV6-5 and TRBJ2-7; tentative D call: TRBD1 (5 bases). Trimming shortened V by 6 bases and J by 2 bases, and 14 bases separated the two germline ends. The CDR3 runs to 14 residues. The germline V gene encodes CDR1 MNHEY and CDR2 SVGAGI. CDR3 region: CASRPQGPPYEQYF. The CDR3 DNA is TGTGCCAGCAGGCCTCAGGGTCCCCCCTACGAGCAGTACTTC.

This chain uses TRBV6-5 with TRBJ1-5, with a weak D call TRBD1 (6 bases). CDR3 length: 15 amino acids. Trimming cost V 6 bases and J 0 bases, with 12 bases left between them. Germline values: CDR1 MNHEY, CDR2 SVGAGI. The CDR3 DNA reads as TGTGCCAGCAGCCCGACAGGCTTTAGCAATCAGCCCCAGCATTTT. It encodes CASSPTGFSNQPQHF.

This clone was seen once. CDR3 DNA sequence: TGTGCCAGCAGCTTAGCGGTCCGGCTAGCGGGAGGGGGTTTCACCGGGGAGCTGTTTTTT. Encoded protein: CASSLAVRLAGGGFTGELFF. The J gene is TRBJ2-2, the V gene TRBV7-8; 12 bases are a match to TRBD2. This CDR3 region has 20 residues. Germline V gives CDR1 SGHVS, CDR2 FQNEAQ. The V gene end was trimmed by 0 bases and the J gene end by 4 bases; junction bases not matched to a gene: 12.

The CDR3 DNA follows: TGCGCCAGCAGCTTGCTGCCAGGTTTACCCAATGAGCAGTTCTTC. Translating it yields CASSLLPGLPNEQFF. This chain uses TRBV5-1 with TRBJ2-1; D gene unclear. This CDR3 comprises 15 residues. Germline V gene sequence: CDR1 SGHRS, CDR2 YFSETQ. Trimming cost V 1 base and J 6 bases, with 14 bases left between them.

This chain joins TRBV7-9 and TRBJ2-7; D might be TRBD2 (6 bases). Per the germline V gene, CDR1 is SEHNR and CDR2 is FQNEAQ (reference sequence). Between the trimmed V and J ends, which lost 3 bases and 5 bases, there was a span of 14 bases. This CDR3 is built from 14 residues. CDR3 sequence: CASSFRPGGDEQYF. The CDR3 DNA follows: TGTGCCAGCAGCTTCCGACCTGGCGGGGACGAGCAGTACTTC.

This chain joins TRBV25-1 and TRBJ2-3, with D possibly being TRBD1 (5 bases). The CDR3 has 15 residues. In germline, CDR1 is MGHDK, CDR2 SYGVNS. Trimming pared 2 bases from V and 4 bases from J, leaving 13 bases between. The CDR3 sequence is CASSERGRLADTQYF. The CDR3 DNA sequence: TGTGCCAGCAGTGAAAGGGGCAGGCTCGCAGATACGCAGTATTTT.

The V and J genes are TRBV19 and TRBJ2-7; no clear D gene. CDR1 and CDR2 from the germline V gene are LNHDA and SQIVND (reference sequence). The length of the CDR3 is 14 residues. V lost 7 bases to trimming and J lost 2 bases, with 15 bases between them. CDR3 nucleotides: TGTGCCAGTATGGGCAGTGACACAACCTACGAGCAGTACTTC. Encoded protein: CASMGSDTTYEQYF.

The rearrangement joins TRBV2 to TRBJ2-3; 8 bases map to TRBD1. Losses at the gene ends were 5 bases for V and 4 bases for J; bases not matched to a gene: 8. The germline V gene encodes CDR1 SNHLY and CDR2 FYNNEI. This CDR3 spans 15 amino acids. CDR3 in amino acids: CASSHDRGVADTQYF. For the CDR3, the DNA is TGTGCCAGCAGTCACGACAGGGGCGTCGCAGATACGCAGTATTTT.

The rearrangement links TRBV2 to TRBJ2-7; the match to TRBD2 covers 9 bases. Germline CDR1 reads SNHLY; CDR2 reads FYNNEI. This CDR3 contains 15 residues. With 1 base clipped from V and 3 bases from J, the junction kept 4 bases outside the gene matches. CDR3 in DNA: TGTGCCAGCAGTGAAGATAGCGGGAGAATCTACGAGCAGTACTTC. This codes for CASSEDSGRIYEQYF.

The chain combines TRBV29-1 with TRBJ2-1; no definite D call. This CDR3 has 12 residues. Per germline, CDR1 SQVTM and CDR2 ANQGSEA. The V end lost 3 bases, the J end lost 6 bases, and 9 bases lay between the germline ends. The CDR3 here is CSVEEKLNEQFF. The DNA for the CDR3 is TGCAGCGTTGAGGAGAAACTCAATGAGCAGTTCTTC.

The rearrangement joins TRBV12-3 or TRBV12-4 to TRBJ1-3; D remains unclear. This CDR3 contains 13 residues. Between the trimmed V and J ends, which lost 5 bases and 2 bases, there was a span of 7 bases. CDR3: CASSPSAGNTIYF. The DNA for the CDR3 is TGTGCCAGCAGTCCTTCGGCTGGAAACACCATATATTTT.